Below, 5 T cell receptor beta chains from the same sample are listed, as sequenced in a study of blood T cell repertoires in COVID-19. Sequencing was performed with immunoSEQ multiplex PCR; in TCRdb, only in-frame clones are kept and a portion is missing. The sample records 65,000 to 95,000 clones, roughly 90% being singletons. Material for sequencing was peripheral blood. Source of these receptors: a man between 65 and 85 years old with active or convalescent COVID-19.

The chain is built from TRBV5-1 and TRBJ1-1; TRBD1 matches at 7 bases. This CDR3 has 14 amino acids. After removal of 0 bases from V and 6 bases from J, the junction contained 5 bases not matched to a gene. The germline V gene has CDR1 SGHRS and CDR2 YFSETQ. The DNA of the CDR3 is TGCGCCAGCAGCTTGGGACAGGGACTGGCTGAAGCTTTCTTT. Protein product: CASSLGQGLAEAFF.

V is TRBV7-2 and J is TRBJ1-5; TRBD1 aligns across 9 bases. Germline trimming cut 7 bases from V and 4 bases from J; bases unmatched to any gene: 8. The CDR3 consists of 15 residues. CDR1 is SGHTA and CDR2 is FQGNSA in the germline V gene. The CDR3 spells CASTPYGTGNQPQHF. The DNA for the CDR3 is TGTGCCAGCACCCCTTACGGGACAGGGAATCAGCCCCAGCATTTT.

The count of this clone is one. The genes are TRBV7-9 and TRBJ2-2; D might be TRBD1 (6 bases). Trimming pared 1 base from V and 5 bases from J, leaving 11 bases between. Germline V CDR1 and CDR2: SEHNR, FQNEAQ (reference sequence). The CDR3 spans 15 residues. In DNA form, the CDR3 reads TGTGCCAGCAGCTTAGAAGGGGGTAGTACCGGGGAGCTGTTTTTT. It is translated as CASSLEGGSTGELFF.

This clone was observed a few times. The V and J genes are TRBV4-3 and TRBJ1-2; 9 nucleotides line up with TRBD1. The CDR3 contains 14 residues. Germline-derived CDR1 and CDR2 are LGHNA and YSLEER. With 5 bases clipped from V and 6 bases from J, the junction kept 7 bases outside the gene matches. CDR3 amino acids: CASSDPGQGDGYTF. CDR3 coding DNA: TGCGCCAGCAGCGACCCGGGACAGGGAGATGGCTACACCTTC.

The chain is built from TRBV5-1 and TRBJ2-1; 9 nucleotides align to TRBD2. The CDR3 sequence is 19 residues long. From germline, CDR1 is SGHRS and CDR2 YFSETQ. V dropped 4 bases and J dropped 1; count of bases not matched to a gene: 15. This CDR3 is CASSHGVAGVLLSYNEQFF. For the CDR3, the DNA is TGCGCCAGCAGCCACGGGGTAGCGGGGGTACTGTTATCCTACAATGAGCAGTTCTTC.